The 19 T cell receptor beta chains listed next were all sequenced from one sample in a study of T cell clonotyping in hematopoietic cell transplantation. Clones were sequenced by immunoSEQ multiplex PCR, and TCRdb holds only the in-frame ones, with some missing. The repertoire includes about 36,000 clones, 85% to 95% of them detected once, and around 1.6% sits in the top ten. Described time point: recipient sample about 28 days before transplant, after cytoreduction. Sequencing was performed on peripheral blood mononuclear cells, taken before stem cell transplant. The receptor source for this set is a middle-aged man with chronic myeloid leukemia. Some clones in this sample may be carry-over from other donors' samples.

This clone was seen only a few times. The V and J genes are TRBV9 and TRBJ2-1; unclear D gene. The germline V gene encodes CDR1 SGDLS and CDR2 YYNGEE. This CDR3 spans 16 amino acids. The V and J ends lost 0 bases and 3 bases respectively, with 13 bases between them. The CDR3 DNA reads TGTGCCAGCAGCGTAGATGTGACTCTGGGCTACAATGAGCAGTTCTTC. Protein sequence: CASSVDVTLGYNEQFF.

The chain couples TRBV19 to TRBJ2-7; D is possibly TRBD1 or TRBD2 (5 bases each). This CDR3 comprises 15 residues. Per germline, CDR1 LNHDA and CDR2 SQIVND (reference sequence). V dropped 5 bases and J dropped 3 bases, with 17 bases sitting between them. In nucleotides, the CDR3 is TGTGCCAGTAGTTCCCTCCGGGACGGATACTACGAGCAGTACTTC. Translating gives CASSSLRDGYYEQYF.

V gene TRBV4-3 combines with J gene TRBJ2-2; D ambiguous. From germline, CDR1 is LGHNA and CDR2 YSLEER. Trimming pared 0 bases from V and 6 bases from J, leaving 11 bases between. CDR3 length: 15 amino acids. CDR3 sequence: CASSQEVLGSGELFF. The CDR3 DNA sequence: TGCGCCAGCAGCCAAGAGGTTCTAGGGTCCGGGGAGCTGTTTTTT.

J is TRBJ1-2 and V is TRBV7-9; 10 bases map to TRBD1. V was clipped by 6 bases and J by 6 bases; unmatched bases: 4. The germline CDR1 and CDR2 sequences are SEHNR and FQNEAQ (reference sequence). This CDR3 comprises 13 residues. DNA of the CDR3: TGTGCCAGCAGTCGACAGGGGGCGGATGGCTACACCTTC. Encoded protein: CASSRQGADGYTF.

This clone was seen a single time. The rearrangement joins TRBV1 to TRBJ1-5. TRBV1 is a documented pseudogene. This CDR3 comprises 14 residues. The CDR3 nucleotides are TGCACCATCCGGGGTCGGGATAGCAATCAGCCCCAGCATTTT. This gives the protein CTIRGRDSNQPQHF.

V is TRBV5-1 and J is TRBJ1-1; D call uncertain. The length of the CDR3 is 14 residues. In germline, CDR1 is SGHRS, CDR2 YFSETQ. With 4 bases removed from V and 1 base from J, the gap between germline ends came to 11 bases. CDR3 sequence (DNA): TGCGCCAGCAGCAAGGACGGCCCGAACACTGAAGCTTTCTTT. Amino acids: CASSKDGPNTEAFF.

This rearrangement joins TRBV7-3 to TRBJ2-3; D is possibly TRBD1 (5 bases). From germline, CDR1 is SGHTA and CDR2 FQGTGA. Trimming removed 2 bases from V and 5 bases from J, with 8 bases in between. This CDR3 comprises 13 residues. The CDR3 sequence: CASSLVQGDTQYF. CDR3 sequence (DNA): TGTGCCAGCAGCTTAGTCCAGGGAGATACGCAGTATTTT.

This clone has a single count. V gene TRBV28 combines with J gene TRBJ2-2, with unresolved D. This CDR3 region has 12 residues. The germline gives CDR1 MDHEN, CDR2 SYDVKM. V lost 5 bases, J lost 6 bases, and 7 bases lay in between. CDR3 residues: CASSRPPGELFF. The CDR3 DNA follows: TGTGCCAGCAGTCGACCCCCCGGGGAGCTGTTTTTT. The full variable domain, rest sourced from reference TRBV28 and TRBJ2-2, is DVKVTQSSRYLVKRTGEKVFLECVQDMDHENMFWYRQDPGLGLRLIYFSYDVKMKEKGDIPEGYSVSREKKERFSLILESASTNQTSMYLCASSRPPGELFFGEGSRLTVL.

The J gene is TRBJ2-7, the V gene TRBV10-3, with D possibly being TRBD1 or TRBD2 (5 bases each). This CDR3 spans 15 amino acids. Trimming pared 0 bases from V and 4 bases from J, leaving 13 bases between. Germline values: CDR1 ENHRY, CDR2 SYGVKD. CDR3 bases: TGTGCCATCAGTGAGTCGGGCCAGGGCGGGTACGAGCAGTACTTC. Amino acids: CAISESGQGGYEQYF.

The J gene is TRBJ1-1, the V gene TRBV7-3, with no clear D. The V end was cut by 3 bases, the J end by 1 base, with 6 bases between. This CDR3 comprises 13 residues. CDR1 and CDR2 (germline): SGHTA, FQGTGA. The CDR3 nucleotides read TGTGCCAGCAGCTTCTACAGGAACACTGAAGCTTTCTTT. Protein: CASSFYRNTEAFF.

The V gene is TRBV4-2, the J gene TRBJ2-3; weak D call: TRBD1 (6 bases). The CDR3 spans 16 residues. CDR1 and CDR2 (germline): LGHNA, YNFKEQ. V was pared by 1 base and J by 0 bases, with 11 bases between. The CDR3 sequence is CASSQVDGGSTDTQYF. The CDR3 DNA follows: TGTGCCAGCAGCCAAGTTGATGGGGGCAGCACAGATACGCAGTATTTT.

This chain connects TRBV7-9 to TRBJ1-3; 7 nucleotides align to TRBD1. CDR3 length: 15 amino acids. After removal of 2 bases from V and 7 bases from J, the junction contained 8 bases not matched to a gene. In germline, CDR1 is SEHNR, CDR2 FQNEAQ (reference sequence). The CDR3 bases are TGTGCCAGCAGCTTAAGCGGCAGGGGGAGGAACACCATATATTTT. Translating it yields CASSLSGRGRNTIYF.

CDR3 sequence reads: CASSFLARELFF. For the CDR3, the DNA is TGTGCCAGCAGCTTCCTAGCAAGGGAGCTGTTTTTT. V usage is TRBV7-2 and J usage is TRBJ2-2, with D maybe TRBD2 (5 bases). The CDR3 length is 12 residues. The V gene's germline CDR1 is SGHTA and CDR2 FQGNSA. Trimming cost V 3 bases and J 9 bases, with 8 bases left between them.

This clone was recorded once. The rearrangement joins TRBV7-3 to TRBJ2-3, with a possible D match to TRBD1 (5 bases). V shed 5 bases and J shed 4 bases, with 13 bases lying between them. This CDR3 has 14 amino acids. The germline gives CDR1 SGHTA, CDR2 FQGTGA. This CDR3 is CASSASRAADTQYF. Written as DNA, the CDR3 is TGTGCCAGCAGCGCCTCCAGGGCGGCAGATACGCAGTATTTT.

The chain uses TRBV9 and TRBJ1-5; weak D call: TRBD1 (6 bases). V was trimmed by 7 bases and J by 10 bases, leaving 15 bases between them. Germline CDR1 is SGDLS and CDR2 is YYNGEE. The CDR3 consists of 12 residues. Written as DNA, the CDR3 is TGTGCCAGCGGGAAGGGGGTCGGCCCCCAGCATTTT. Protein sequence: CASGKGVGPQHF.

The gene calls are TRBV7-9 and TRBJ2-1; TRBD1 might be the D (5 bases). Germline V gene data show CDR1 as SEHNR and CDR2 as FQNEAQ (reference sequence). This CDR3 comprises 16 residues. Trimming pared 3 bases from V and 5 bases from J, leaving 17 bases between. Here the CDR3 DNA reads TGTGCCAGCAGCTTGACAGTATCGTTTGTCGACAATGAGCAGTTCTTC. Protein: CASSLTVSFVDNEQFF.

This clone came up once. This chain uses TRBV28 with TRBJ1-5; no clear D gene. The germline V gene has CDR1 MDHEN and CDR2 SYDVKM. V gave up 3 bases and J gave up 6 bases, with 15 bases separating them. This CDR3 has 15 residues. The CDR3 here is CASSFALGEGQPQHF. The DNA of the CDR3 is TGTGCCAGCAGTTTTGCCCTTGGAGAAGGTCAGCCCCAGCATTTT.

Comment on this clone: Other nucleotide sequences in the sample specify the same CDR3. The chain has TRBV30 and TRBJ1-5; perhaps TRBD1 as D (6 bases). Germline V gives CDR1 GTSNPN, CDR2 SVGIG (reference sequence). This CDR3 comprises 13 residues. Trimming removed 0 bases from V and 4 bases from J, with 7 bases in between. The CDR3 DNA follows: TGTGCCTGGAGTGTAAGGGGGAATCAGCCCCAGCATTTT. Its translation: CAWSVRGNQPQHF.

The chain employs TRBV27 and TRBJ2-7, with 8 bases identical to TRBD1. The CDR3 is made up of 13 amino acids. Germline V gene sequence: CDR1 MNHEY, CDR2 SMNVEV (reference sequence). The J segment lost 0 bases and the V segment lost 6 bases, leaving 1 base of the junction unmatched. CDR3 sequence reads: CASRGTGSYEQYF. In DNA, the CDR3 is TGTGCCAGCAGAGGGACAGGCTCCTACGAGCAGTACTTC.